This T cell receptor beta chain is drawn from a study of breast tumors, draining lymph nodes, adjacent tissues. Findings and caveats of the study: Compared with lymph nodes, tumors were less diverse; compared with nontumor tissue, more. Luminal-like breast cancer showed significantly greater tumor-nontumor repertoire similarity than basal-like breast cancer did.

This clonotype occurred a few times. What it binds is not known. TCRdb recomputed calls from the multiplex PCR reads with MiXCR, one row per CDR3 protein. Among tens of thousands of distinct CDR3 sequences listed, about 40% were seen once. V lost 9 bases and J lost 0, with 15 bases in between. This CDR3 has 15 amino acids. CDR1 is MDHEN and CDR2 is SYDVKM in the germline V gene. What was sequenced was breast tumor tissue. The receptor was isolated from a female donor with breast cancer. Some clones in this sample may be carry-over from other donors' samples. The chain employs TRBV28 and TRBJ1-5; tentative D call: TRBD1 (6 bases). The CDR3 sequence is CASLQGGDSNQPQHF. The CDR3 bases are TGTGCCAGTCTACAGGGTGGGGATAGCAATCAGCCCCAGCATTTT.